Listed below are T cell receptor beta chains from one sample, sequenced in a study of response to subunit inactivated influenza vaccine. TCRdb fed the RT-PCR reads into MiXCR, producing one record per CDR3 protein. The repertoire holds approximately 500,000 distinct CDR3 sequences, with 11% to 15% as singletons. The sample consisted of PBMCs from blood, taken 11 to 12 days after vaccination. These TCRs come from a man aged 50 or older who received an inactivated influenza vaccine. Each CDR3 is given with its conserved first and last residue. A D gene is named only where the DNA matches it firmly. For some rows the clone size is stated as once, few or many, or as a class when expanded; others skip it.

>13|TRBV5-6|.|TRBJ2-7|.
CASRRDTGYEQYF
TGTGCCAGCAGAAGGGACACCGGCTACGAGCAGTACTTC
>16|TRBV4-3|few|TRBJ2-4|TRBD1
CASSQYQGAGKNIQYF
TGCGCCAGCAGCCAATACCAGGGGGCAGGTAAAAACATTCAGTACTTC
>16|TRBV4-2|few|TRBJ2-5|TRBD2
CASSQDSGRGAETQYF
TGTGCCAGCAGCCAAGATAGCGGGAGAGGGGCGGAGACCCAGTACTTC
>14|TRBV5-1|many|TRBJ2-2|.
CASRSGSNTGELFF
TGCGCCAGCAGATCAGGATCAAACACCGGGGAGCTGTTTTTT
>16|TRBV20-1|.|TRBJ2-1|.
CSARTLMLASYNEQFF
TGCAGTGCTAGAACCCTGATGTTAGCTAGCTACAATGAGCAGTTCTTC
>15|TRBV4-3|.|TRBJ1-4|TRBD1
CASSQDPGGSEKLFF
TGCGCCAGCAGCCAAGATCCAGGGGGGAGTGAAAAACTGTTTTTT
>16|TRBV7-3|many|TRBJ2-3|TRBD2
CASSIIAGSVTDTQYF
TGTGCCAGCAGCATCATAGCGGGGAGCGTTACAGATACGCAGTATTTT
>11|TRBV20-1|few|TRBJ1-1|.
CSGILNTEAFF
TGCAGTGGTATACTGAACACTGAAGCTTTCTTT
>14|TRBV12-3/TRBV12-4|few|TRBJ2-7|TRBD1
CASNAGTEAYEQYF
TGTGCCAGCAACGCCGGGACAGAGGCCTACGAGCAGTACTTC
>15|TRBV20-1|few|TRBJ1-5|.
CSAPRGGMGNQPQHF
TGCAGTGCTCCCCGTGGGGGTATGGGCAATCAGCCCCAGCATTTT
>15|TRBV7-2|.|TRBJ2-2|.
CASSLMGGVTGELFF
TGTGCCAGCAGCTTAATGGGTGGAGTAACCGGGGAGCTGTTTTTT
>14|TRBV7-8|.|TRBJ2-7|.
CASSLAMGTYEQYF
TGTGCCAGCAGCTTAGCGATGGGGACCTACGAGCAGTACTTC
>12|TRBV6-4|few|TRBJ2-4|.
CASLTAKNIQYF
TGTGCCAGCCTCACGGCCAAAAACATTCAGTACTTC
>14|TRBV14|.|TRBJ2-1|TRBD2
CASSRLAAYNEQFF
TGTGCCAGCAGCCGACTAGCAGCCTACAATGAGCAGTTCTTC
>15|TRBV5-1|few|TRBJ2-5|.
CASSPSQGTQETQYF
TGCGCCAGCAGCCCCTCACAGGGTACCCAAGAGACCCAGTACTTC
>18|TRBV5-1|.|TRBJ2-3|TRBD2
CASSAGLAGGSSTDTQYF
TGCGCCAGCAGCGCGGGACTAGCGGGAGGGTCTAGCACAGATACGCAGTATTTT
>12|TRBV5-1|few|TRBJ2-7|TRBD1
CASSGTGREQYF
TGCGCCAGCAGCGGGACAGGGCGCGAGCAGTACTTC
>15|TRBV7-9|.|TRBJ1-1|.
CASSLEEHSNTEAFF
TGTGCCAGCAGCTTAGAGGAACACTCGAACACTGAAGCTTTCTTT
>13|TRBV7-2|.|TRBJ2-7|TRBD1
CASSLGQGTEQYF
TGTGCCAGCAGCCTCGGACAGGGAACCGAGCAGTACTTC
>16|TRBV15|few|TRBJ2-1|TRBD2
CATSRDPGGPYNEQFF
TGTGCCACCAGCAGAGATCCGGGGGGTCCCTACAATGAGCAGTTCTTC
>17|TRBV4-1|few|TRBJ2-5|TRBD2
CASSQEASGGASETQYF
TGCGCCAGCAGCCAAGAGGCTAGCGGGGGGGCCTCAGAGACCCAGTACTTC
>16|TRBV27|few|TRBJ2-5|.
CASSLQGDLSWETQYF
TGTGCCAGCAGTTTACAGGGCGACCTGAGCTGGGAGACCCAGTACTTC
>15|TRBV6-2/TRBV6-3|.|TRBJ1-2|.
CASSQVGHARYGYTF
TGTGCCAGCAGTCAAGTAGGACACGCTCGCTATGGCTACACCTTC
>16|TRBV4-3|.|TRBJ2-2|TRBD1
CASSQRTGGWTGELFF
TGCGCCAGCAGCCAGAGGACAGGGGGCTGGACCGGGGAGCTGTTTTTT
>14|TRBV5-5|.|TRBJ2-3|.
CASRFRDATDTQYF
TGTGCCAGCAGATTCCGGGACGCCACAGATACGCAGTATTTT
>14|TRBV7-8|.|TRBJ2-3|TRBD1
CASSSRTGPDTQYF
TGTGCCAGCAGCTCCAGGACAGGGCCAGATACGCAGTATTTT
>13|TRBV5-8|.|TRBJ2-1|.
CASSLVTRNEQFF
TGTGCCAGCAGCTTAGTGACCCGGAATGAGCAGTTCTTC
>13|TRBV7-9|.|TRBJ2-3|.
CASSLRDMVRQYF
TGTGCCAGCAGCTTGCGGGACATGGTCAGGCAGTATTTT
>15|TRBV5-1|many|TRBJ2-1|TRBD2
CASSLRLAGGNEQFF
TGTGCCAGCAGTTTAAGGCTAGCGGGAGGCAATGAGCAGTTCTTC
>17|TRBV11-2|.|TRBJ2-3|.
CASSLGARGRGTDTQYF
TGTGCCAGCAGCTTAGGTGCCAGGGGTAGAGGCACAGATACGCAGTATTTT
>17|TRBV5-1|many|TRBJ1-5|.
CASSLVGRVRGNQPQHF
TGCGCCAGCAGCTTGGTTGGGAGGGTTCGTGGCAATCAGCCCCAGCATTTT
>18|TRBV10-3|few|TRBJ2-3|.
CAISESAGPSSSTDTQYF
TGTGCCATCAGTGAGTCGGCGGGACCTTCCTCTAGCACAGATACGCAGTATTTT
>15|TRBV6-1|few|TRBJ2-7|.
CASRRTGEAFYEQYF
TGTGCCAGCAGGCGGACTGGAGAGGCTTTCTACGAGCAGTACTTC
>15|TRBV7-2|few|TRBJ2-1|.
CASSLRREAYNEQFF
TGTGCCAGCAGCTTGAGGCGGGAAGCCTACAATGAGCAGTTCTTC
>11|TRBV29-1|many|TRBJ1-2|.
CSVVAGGGYTF
TGCAGCGTTGTAGCCGGGGGCGGCTACACCTTC
>14|TRBV5-5|many|TRBJ2-2|.
CASSFQARTGELFF
TGTGCCAGCAGCTTCCAGGCCCGCACCGGGGAGCTGTTTTTT
>19|TRBV10-3|many|TRBJ2-5|TRBD2
CAISESLSGSGGLQETQYF
TGTGCCATCAGTGAGTCTTTATCGGGGAGCGGGGGTCTCCAAGAGACCCAGTACTTC
>13|TRBV7-9|.|TRBJ2-5|.
CASVWAGQETQYF
TGTGCCAGCGTATGGGCAGGGCAAGAGACCCAGTACTTC
>12|TRBV28|few|TRBJ1-1|TRBD1
CASEVKGAGAFF
TGTGCCAGTGAAGTTAAGGGGGCCGGGGCTTTCTTT
>15|TRBV5-1|few|TRBJ2-5|.
CASSLGGAREETQYF
TGCGCCAGCAGCTTGGGCGGGGCGCGCGAAGAGACCCAGTACTTC
>16|TRBV4-2|.|TRBJ2-7|TRBD1
CASSQVSAGGSYEQYF
TGTGCCAGCAGCCAAGTGTCGGCAGGGGGTTCCTACGAGCAGTACTTC
>12|TRBV10-3|.|TRBJ2-7|TRBD1
CAIGQGGYEQYF
TGTGCCATCGGACAGGGGGGCTACGAGCAGTACTTC
>14|TRBV5-1|few|TRBJ2-5|.
CASSLQGRQETQYF
TGCGCCAGCAGTCTGCAGGGTCGCCAAGAGACCCAGTACTTC
>12|TRBV12-3/TRBV12-4|many|TRBJ2-7|.
CASSLTTYEQYF
TGTGCCAGCAGCTTGACTACCTACGAGCAGTACTTC
>14|TRBV29-1|many|TRBJ2-7|TRBD1
CSVSSGTASYEQYF
TGCAGCGTTTCGTCCGGGACAGCTTCCTACGAGCAGTACTTC
>14|TRBV11-2|.|TRBJ2-1|.
CASSPGLRYNEQFF
TGTGCCAGCAGCCCGGGACTTCGCTACAATGAGCAGTTCTTC
>13|TRBV23-1|.|TRBJ1-4|.
CAAGGAKGEKLFF
TGCGCCGCTGGAGGGGCGAAAGGTGAAAAACTGTTTTTT
>15|TRBV12-3/TRBV12-4|.|TRBJ2-3|.
CASSSRGSGTDTQYF
TGTGCCAGCAGTTCTCGAGGTAGCGGCACAGATACGCAGTATTTT
>15|TRBV27|.|TRBJ2-1|TRBD2
CASSLSLAGGNEQFF
TGTGCCAGCAGTTTAAGTCTAGCGGGAGGGAATGAGCAGTTCTTC
>13|TRBV10-3|.|TRBJ1-1|.
CATMVGSNTEAFF
TGTGCCACCATGGTGGGCTCAAACACTGAAGCTTTCTTT
>14|TRBV20-1|.|TRBJ1-1|TRBD1
CSARDPLTGAEAFF
TGCAGTGCTAGAGATCCCCTTACAGGGGCTGAAGCTTTCTTT
>15|TRBV5-1|.|TRBJ2-5|TRBD1
CASSPGTANQETQYF
TGCGCCAGCAGCCCGGGGACAGCGAACCAAGAGACCCAGTACTTC